These 30 T cell receptor beta chains share one sample of origin, sequenced in a study of CD8+ T cells in alopecia areata (dated by TCRdb to the late 2010s). The sample's time point label, in plain terms: about 25 weeks on oral tofacitinib. Interpreted using the paper, the treatment or condition label stands for: oral pan-JAK inhibitor, 5-10 mg twice daily. Preparation of the library involved the immunoSEQ multiplex PCR assay. For TCR sequencing, RNA was extracted from every sample and reverse transcribed into cDNA to serve as template. Drawn from immuneACCESS, this table holds only the in-frame rearrangements with V and J called that TCRdb kept. Clones are partly lost; checked studies trace under half to an unresolved V gene and leave the rest unexplained. The sample data list 200,000 or so clones, and roughly 64% of these were observed just once. The ten most abundant clones make up 5.5% of the sample.

This sample comprised CD4+ T cells sorted from blood, obtained at week 24, from a patient treated with tofacitinib. The receptor source for this set is a human donor with alopecia areata.

This clone was observed a handful of times. The V call is TRBV7-3, the J call TRBJ2-2; TRBD2 aligns across 11 bases. The CDR3 is 17 residues long. The junction had 4 bases not matched to a gene; V was cut back by 4 bases and J by 0 bases. The germline CDR1 and CDR2 sequences are SGHTA and FQGTGA. The CDR3 nucleotides are TGTGCCAGCAGCTCCCTAGCGGGGGGTTCGAACACCGGGGAGCTGTTTTTT. Protein product: CASSSLAGGSNTGELFF.

The chain is built from TRBV4-3 and TRBJ2-1; tentatively, D is TRBD2 (6 bases). Trimming removed 3 bases from V and 8 bases from J, with 14 bases in between. CDR3 size: 14 residues. From germline, CDR1 is LGHNA and CDR2 YSLEER. For the CDR3, the DNA is TGCGCCAGCAGCCAGCAGGGCGGAGGGGATGAGCAGTTCTTC. Its translation: CASSQQGGGDEQFF.

This clone occurred a few times. This chain connects TRBV10-3 to TRBJ2-1; 9 bases are a match to TRBD1. The V and J ends lost 4 bases and 1 base, in that order; junction bases with no gene match: 2. Germline CDR1 ENHRY, CDR2 SYGVKD. This CDR3 region has 15 residues. CDR3 loop: CAISGGTGSYNEQFF. CDR3 nucleotides: TGTGCCATCAGTGGGGGGACAGGGTCCTACAATGAGCAGTTCTTC.

The chain uses TRBV29-1 and TRBJ2-3; the D gene could be TRBD1 or TRBD2 (5 bases each). CDR1 is SQVTM, CDR2 ANQGSEA, per germline. This CDR3 has 15 amino acids. V was shortened by 4 bases and J by 6 bases, with 20 bases between the two germline ends. The CDR3 loop reads CSVAPGPITGDTQYF. CDR3 nucleotides: TGCAGCGTTGCCCCGGGACCTATAACTGGGGATACGCAGTATTTT.

The chain is built from TRBV29-1 and TRBJ1-1, with TRBD1 matching over 8 bases. This CDR3 has 14 amino acids. The junction had 6 bases not matched to a gene; V was cut back by 6 bases and J by 0 bases. Germline V gene sequence: CDR1 SQVTM, CDR2 ANQGSEA. CDR3 nucleotide sequence: TGCAGCGTAAACCAGGGGGCAGTGAACACTGAAGCTTTCTTT. It translates to CSVNQGAVNTEAFF. Variable domain in full (rest from reference TRBV29-1 and TRBJ1-1): SAVISQKPSRDICQRGTSLTIQCQVDSQVTMMFWYRQQPGQSLTLIATANQGSEATYESGFVIDKFPISRPNLTFSTLTVSNMSPEDSSIYLCSVNQGAVNTEAFFGQGTRLTVV.

The V gene is TRBV30, the J gene TRBJ2-3; D is unresolved. Trimming left V 0 bases short and J 4 bases short, with 8 bases between. The CDR3 extends over 13 amino acids. Germline values: CDR1 GTSNPN, CDR2 SVGIG (reference sequence). The CDR3 coding sequence is TGTGCCTGGAGTGTAGGGTACGCAGATACGCAGTATTTT. It yields the protein CAWSVGYADTQYF.

The CDR3 coding sequence is TGTGCCAGCAGCGTATTCGCAGACAGGGCAGATACGCAGTATTTT. Its protein is CASSVFADRADTQYF. The V gene is TRBV7-2, the J gene TRBJ2-3, with TRBD1 matching over 7 bases. This CDR3 comprises 15 residues. The J segment lost 4 bases and the V segment lost 5 bases, leaving 9 bases of the junction unmatched. Germline V gives CDR1 SGHTA, CDR2 FQGNSA. The entire variable domain, with the rest obtained from reference TRBV7-2 and TRBJ2-3, is as follows: GAGVSQSPSNKVTEKGKDVELRCDPISGHTALYWYRQSLGQGLEFLIYFQGNSAPDKSGLPSDRFSAERTGGSVSTLTIQRTQQEDSAVYLCASSVFADRADTQYFGPGTRLTVL.

The DNA of the CDR3 is TGTGCTCACCTCGGGCCTTCGAACACCGGGGAGCTGTTTTTT. This codes for CAHLGPSNTGELFF. J is TRBJ2-2 and V is TRBV7-9; D uncertain. In germline, CDR1 is SEHNR, CDR2 FQNEAQ (reference sequence). CDR3 length: 14 amino acids.

The chain carries TRBV29-1 and TRBJ2-1, with D possibly being TRBD2 (6 bases). This CDR3 has 15 amino acids. V shed 4 bases and J shed 3 bases, with 16 bases lying between them. Germline V gene data show CDR1 as SQVTM and CDR2 as ANQGSEA. The CDR3 DNA reads as TGCAGCGTTGTCAGTCCGGGACTTATCTACAATGAGCAGTTCTTC. Translating it yields CSVVSPGLIYNEQFF.

The chain uses TRBV7-9 and TRBJ1-2; no clear D gene. The CDR3 has 12 amino acids. The ends were cut back, 3 bases at V and 2 bases at J, with 4 bases in the middle. CDR1 is SEHNR, CDR2 FQNEAQ, per germline (reference sequence). CDR3 sequence (DNA): TGTGCCAGCAGCTTGTACAACTATGGCTACACCTTC. It encodes CASSLYNYGYTF.

This clone appeared a few times. This chain links TRBV2 with TRBJ1-2, with a possible D match to TRBD1 (6 bases). The length of the CDR3 is 14 residues. V lost 3 bases to trimming and J lost 2 bases, with 10 bases between them. The germline gives CDR1 SNHLY, CDR2 FYNNEI. CDR3 protein: CASSDQGQNYGYTF. CDR3 DNA sequence: TGTGCCAGCAGTGACCAGGGGCAAAACTATGGCTACACCTTC.

This rearrangement joins TRBV4-1 to TRBJ2-1; 12 bases map to TRBD2. The germline gives CDR1 MGHRA, CDR2 YSYEKL. This CDR3 comprises 16 residues. Unmatched junction bases numbered 5, after V lost 0 bases and J lost 8 bases. CDR3 DNA: TGCGCCAGCAGCCAAGAACCTAGCGGGGGGGCATATGAGCAGTTCTTC. This sequence encodes CASSQEPSGGAYEQFF.

The chain is built from TRBV7-9 and TRBJ2-3; 7 nucleotides match TRBD2. This CDR3 is 14 amino acids long. Losses at the gene ends were 5 bases for V and 7 bases for J; bases not matched to a gene: 9. Germline lookup yields CDR1 SEHNR and CDR2 FQNEAQ (reference sequence). The CDR3 DNA sequence: TGTGCCAGCAGCCCCCCCGGGAGGTCCAATACGCAGTATTTT. This encodes CASSPPGRSNTQYF.

This clone has a single count. V gene TRBV5-6 combines with J gene TRBJ2-3, with 14 bases fitting TRBD2. Trimming removed 6 bases from V and 6 bases from J; junction bases left unmatched: 3. In germline, CDR1 is SGHDT, CDR2 YYEEEE. This CDR3 has 14 residues. The CDR3 coding sequence is TGTGCCAGCATCAGGACTAGCGGGGGGGATACGCAGTATTTT. Amino acid sequence: CASIRTSGGDTQYF.

There are a few counts of this clone. The CDR3 nucleotides are TGTGCCAGCTCACGAAGTGAACCGTACGAGCAGTACTTC. As protein: CASSRSEPYEQYF. The rearrangement joins TRBV18 to TRBJ2-7, with D uncertain. From germline, CDR1 is KGHSH and CDR2 LQKENI. Trimming took off 4 bases at V and 4 bases at J, with 11 bases between the two ends. The CDR3 extends over 13 amino acids.

V usage is TRBV7-2 and J usage is TRBJ2-2; 8 bases line up with TRBD1. With 6 bases clipped from V and 4 bases from J, the junction kept 4 bases outside the gene matches. The CDR3 totals 14 residues. Germline V CDR1 and CDR2: SGHTA, FQGNSA. The CDR3 loop is CASRGQVGTGELFF. CDR3 DNA sequence: TGTGCCAGCAGGGGACAGGTCGGCACCGGGGAGCTGTTTTTT.

This clone was recorded a few times. The rearrangement links TRBV5-1 to TRBJ2-3, with TRBD2 identical over 12 bases. This CDR3 is 17 amino acids long. Germline trimming cut 3 bases from V and 14 bases from J; bases unmatched to any gene: 19. Germline V gene sequence: CDR1 SGHRS, CDR2 YFSETQ. The CDR3 nucleotides are TGCGCCAGCAGCTCTGACACTAGCGGGGGGCCCAGTCGTTATGCGTATTTT. Translation gives CASSSDTSGGPSRYAYF.

The chain recombines TRBV7-2 with TRBJ1-1, with a weak D call TRBD1 (6 bases). Germline CDR1 reads SGHTA; CDR2 reads FQGNSA. The CDR3 loop spans 13 amino acids. Trimming removed 6 bases at V and 2 bases at J, with 10 bases between. In DNA, the CDR3 is TGTGCCAGCAGGCAGACAGGAAACACTGAAGCTTTCTTT. Translating it yields CASRQTGNTEAFF.

The V and J genes are TRBV29-1 and TRBJ2-3, with D maybe TRBD1 (6 bases). Trimming left V 6 bases short and J 1 base short, with 17 bases between. Germline values: CDR1 SQVTM, CDR2 ANQGSEA. There are 15 residues in the CDR3. The CDR3 DNA reads TGCAGCGTAAAGGGACAAGCAGAGGGCACAGATACGCAGTATTTT. Its protein is CSVKGQAEGTDTQYF.

Here the CDR3 reads CASSLRLGVGNQPQHF. CDR3 DNA sequence: TGTGCCAGCAGTTTACGGTTAGGGGTTGGCAATCAGCCCCAGCATTTT. This chain joins TRBV27 and TRBJ1-5, with TRBD1 as a possible D gene (5 bases). The CDR3 contains 16 residues. Trimming left V 2 bases short and J 2 bases short, with 13 bases between. Germline assignment: CDR1 MNHEY and CDR2 SMNVEV (reference sequence).

About this clone itself: The junction differs from germline at one of its ends, possibly a read error. J is TRBJ2-3 and V is TRBV9, with 7 nucleotides matching TRBD1. The CDR3 length is 16 residues. The germline V gene encodes CDR1 SGDLS and CDR2 YYNGEE. The chain's CDR3 is CASSPIRGTDTGTQYF. In DNA form, the CDR3 reads TGTGCCAGCAGCCCAATTAGAGGGACAGACACAGGTACGCAGTATTTT.

This chain joins TRBV11-2 and TRBJ2-7; either TRBD1 or TRBD2 may supply D (5 bases each). Trimming cost V 5 bases and J 3 bases, with 11 bases left between them. CDR3 size: 13 residues. Germline CDR1 and CDR2: SGHAT and FQNNGV. In DNA form, the CDR3 reads TGTGCCAGCAGCGTCCGGGGCAACTACGAGCAGTACTTC. Protein: CASSVRGNYEQYF.

Regarding this clone: A much larger clone lies one base from this, so it may be a read error. The J gene is TRBJ2-7, the V gene TRBV23-1; 11 bases match TRBD2. Being an ORF, TRBV23-1 has a function that is uncertain. V shed 6 bases, J shed 3 bases, and the junction held 4 bases outside the gene matches. This CDR3 has 14 amino acids. The CDR3 region has the DNA TGCGCCAGCAGCCAAGGGACTAGCGGCTACGAGCAGTACTTC. Translating gives CASSQGTSGYEQYF.

This rearrangement joins TRBV2 to TRBJ2-1, with TRBD1 identical over 9 bases. The CDR3 is 14 residues long. V lost 7 bases, J lost 6 bases, and 7 bases stayed unmatched. CDR1 is SNHLY, CDR2 FYNNEI, per germline. CDR3 sequence: CASNRDRDINEQFF. The CDR3, as DNA: TGTGCCAGCAATAGGGACAGGGACATCAATGAGCAGTTCTTC.

The sample holds one count of this clone. The chain recombines TRBV7-2 with TRBJ2-2; D is unresolved. Between the trimmed V and J ends, which lost 6 bases and 3 bases, there was a span of 8 bases. CDR3 length: 13 residues. Per the germline V gene, CDR1 is SGHTA and CDR2 is FQGNSA. CDR3 sequence reads: CASRVTHTGELFF. In DNA form, the CDR3 reads TGTGCCAGCAGGGTGACACACACCGGGGAGCTGTTTTTT.

The chain links TRBV9 to TRBJ2-7; D is unresolved. The germline gives CDR1 SGDLS, CDR2 YYNGEE. The germline V and J ends were trimmed by 2 bases and 3 bases, with 12 bases remaining between them. This CDR3 comprises 14 residues. The CDR3 nucleotides read TGTGCCAGCAGCGTGTCCAGATGGAGCTACGAGCAGTACTTC. Its translation is CASSVSRWSYEQYF.

The table lists this clone with a few counts. The chain uses TRBV28 and TRBJ2-5; D possibly corresponds to TRBD1 (7 bases). There are 14 residues in the CDR3. The germline V and J ends were trimmed by 2 bases and 5 bases, with 12 bases remaining between them. Germline V CDR1 and CDR2: MDHEN, SYDVKM. The CDR3 spells CASSLAGTAETQYF. CDR3 nucleotides: TGTGCCAGCAGTTTAGCGGGGACAGCGGAGACCCAGTACTTC.

This clone was found a few times. V is TRBV5-1 and J is TRBJ1-1; D gene uncertain. CDR3 length equals 13 residues. V was trimmed by 4 bases and J by 6 bases, leaving 13 bases between them. Germline assignment: CDR1 SGHRS and CDR2 YFSETQ. The CDR3 nucleotides are TGCGCCAGCAGCCCTAATCAGACACCTGAAGCTTTCTTT. Residues: CASSPNQTPEAFF.

This clone was observed at least ten times. This sequence joins TRBV11-2 and TRBJ2-5, with D possibly matching TRBD1 (6 bases). The CDR3 length is 15 residues. With 3 bases removed from V and 5 bases from J, the gap between germline ends came to 16 bases. The germline V gene has CDR1 SGHAT and CDR2 FQNNGV. This CDR3 reads CASSFGTGRRETQYF. The CDR3 coding sequence is TGTGCCAGCAGCTTCGGTACAGGGCGGCGGGAGACCCAGTACTTC.

The chain couples TRBV29-1 to TRBJ2-1, with TRBD2 matching over 8 bases. Losses at the gene ends were 6 bases for V and 8 bases for J; bases not matched to a gene: 15. CDR1 and CDR2 from the germline V gene are SQVTM and ANQGSEA. This CDR3 is built from 15 residues. The CDR3 region has the DNA TGCAGCGTCCCCCCGGCGGGGGGATCGGACCATGAGCAGTTCTTC. Encoded protein: CSVPPAGGSDHEQFF.